This passage covers 25 T cell receptor beta chains from one sample sequenced in a study of cytomegalovirus exposure and HLA in healthy donors. The PCR employed 60 Vbeta primers together with 13 Jbeta primers. Sequencing was performed with immunoSEQ multiplex PCR; in TCRdb, only in-frame clones are kept and a portion is missing. The table has roughly 100,000 clones, roughly 70% seen once. The sequenced material came from PBMCs. These receptors were collected from a woman aged 45-65 years in good health and CMV-seropositive.

This clone was seen a single time. The chain combines TRBV6-1 with TRBJ1-2; D is undetermined. CDR1 is MNHNS and CDR2 is SASEGT in the germline V gene. This CDR3 is 11 amino acids long. The V and J ends lost 3 bases and 7 bases respectively, with 6 bases between them. This CDR3 is CASSDRGGYTF. CDR3 nucleotide sequence: TGTGCCAGCAGTGACCGCGGTGGCTACACCTTC.

The chain couples TRBV6-4 to TRBJ2-5; no clear D gene. Germline CDR1 MRHNA, CDR2 SNTAGT. There are 13 residues in the CDR3. Trimming left V 3 bases short and J 4 bases short, with 9 bases between. CDR3 sequence: CASSELVGETQYF. The CDR3 region has the DNA TGTGCCAGCAGTGAGTTAGTTGGAGAGACCCAGTACTTC.

The chain employs TRBV2 and TRBJ1-1; no firm D call. The CDR3 sequence is 14 residues long. V lost 6 bases to trimming and J lost 0 bases, with 11 bases between them. Germline V gene data show CDR1 as SNHLY and CDR2 as FYNNEI. The CDR3 here is CASRLDGMNTEAFF. CDR3 sequence (DNA): TGTGCCAGCAGGTTGGACGGGATGAACACTGAAGCTTTCTTT.

The chain has TRBV5-1 and TRBJ2-1; D is possibly TRBD2 (6 bases). CDR3 length: 18 amino acids. Trimming removed 0 bases from V and 1 base from J, with 17 bases in between. Germline V gene lookup returns CDR1 SGHRS and CDR2 YFSETQ. Here the CDR3 reads CASSLVGGGVGSYNEQFF. The CDR3 nucleotides are TGCGCCAGCAGCTTGGTGGGGGGAGGAGTGGGGTCCTACAATGAGCAGTTCTTC.

The J gene is TRBJ2-1, the V gene TRBV4-2; TRBD2 aligns across 9 bases. This CDR3 region has 17 residues. Germline V CDR1 and CDR2: LGHNA, YNFKEQ. Trimming took 4 bases from V and 5 from J; bases not matched to a gene: 12. This CDR3 is CASSRQPGGRANNEQFF. CDR3 nucleotide sequence: TGTGCCAGCAGCCGCCAACCCGGCGGGAGGGCCAACAATGAGCAGTTCTTC.

The chain employs TRBV7-9 and TRBJ2-5, with D possibly being TRBD2 (5 bases). Trimming shortened V by 5 bases and J by 5 bases, and 18 bases separated the two germline ends. This CDR3 has 15 amino acids. Looked up from germline, CDR1 is SEHNR and CDR2 is FQNEAQ (reference sequence). In DNA form, the CDR3 reads TGTGCCAGCAGCCCTACTAGGACGGTGGGGGAGACCCAGTACTTC. It is translated as CASSPTRTVGETQYF.

J is TRBJ2-7 and V is TRBV30; TRBD1 might be the D (5 bases). Looked up from germline, CDR1 is GTSNPN and CDR2 is SVGIG (reference sequence). With 5 bases removed from V and 3 bases from J, the gap between germline ends came to 11 bases. The length of the CDR3 is 12 residues. CDR3 in DNA: TGTGCCTGGCAGGGTATAGGCTACGAGCAGTACTTC. Amino acids: CAWQGIGYEQYF.

This clone turned up a few times. This sequence joins TRBV5-4 and TRBJ2-2; tentative D call: TRBD1 (5 bases). Germline V gives CDR1 SGHNT, CDR2 YYREEE (reference sequence). This CDR3 contains 17 residues. The ends were cut back, 2 bases at V and 1 base at J, with 15 bases in the middle. CDR3 coding DNA: TGTGCCAGCAGCTTCCCGGACACGTTACAGAACACCGGGGAGCTGTTTTTT. The encoded protein is CASSFPDTLQNTGELFF.

This clone was found a few times. J is TRBJ2-3 and V is TRBV5-4; TRBD2 matches at 13 bases. The CDR3 extends over 18 amino acids. J was trimmed by 3 bases and V by 4 bases; bases with no gene match: 11. The germline CDR1 and CDR2 sequences are SGHNT and YYREEE (reference sequence). CDR3 amino acids: CASSRGLAGSGTTDTQYF. The CDR3, as DNA: TGTGCCAGCAGCCGGGGACTAGCGGGATCTGGGACGACAGATACGCAGTATTTT. The variable domain in full, with the rest retrieved from reference TRBV5-4 and TRBJ2-3, is ETGVTQSPTHLIKTRGQQVTLRCSSQSGHNTVSWYQQALGQGPQFIFQYYREEENGRGNFPPRFSGLQFPNYSSELNVNALELDDSALYLCASSRGLAGSGTTDTQYFGPGTRLTVL.

A note on this clone: Relative to the germline gene, one junction end is altered; a read error may explain this. The V and J genes are TRBV7-7 and TRBJ2-2; D is perhaps TRBD2 (7 bases). The germline V gene has CDR1 SSHAT and CDR2 FNYEAQ (reference sequence). The CDR3 spans 16 residues. The CDR3 loop reads CASSRGGGPDTGELFF. DNA for the CDR3: TGTGCTAGCAGCCGCGGGGGCGGACCAGACACCGGGGAGCTGTTTTTT. The full variable domain, in which reference TRBV7-7 and TRBJ2-2 provide the parts outside the CDR3, is GAGVSQSPRYKVTKRGQDVTLRCDPISSHATLYWYQQALGQGPEFLTYFNYEAQPDKSGLPSDRFSAERPEGSISTLTIQRTEQRDSAMYRCASSRGGGPDTGELFFGEGSRLTVL.

This clone was found a few times. The V call is TRBV6-5, the J call TRBJ2-3; no clear D gene. Germline values: CDR1 MNHEY, CDR2 SVGAGI. This CDR3 region has 14 residues. Trimming shortened V by 2 bases and J by 4 bases, and 10 bases separated the two germline ends. This chain's CDR3 is CASSYHPRADTQYF. Written as DNA, the CDR3 is TGTGCCAGCAGTTACCACCCTCGGGCAGATACGCAGTATTTT.

V usage is TRBV10-3 and J usage is TRBJ2-2; 12 bases agree with TRBD1. Germline V CDR1 and CDR2: ENHRY, SYGVKD. CDR3 size: 15 residues. CDR3 nucleotides: TGTGCGATTCTCACCGGGACAGGGGGCGCCGGGGAGCTGTTTTTT. Residues: CAILTGTGGAGELFF.

The chain uses TRBV18 and TRBJ2-2; no clear D. Trimming took off 1 base at V and 3 bases at J, with 6 bases between the two ends. This CDR3 is 14 amino acids long. Looked up from germline, CDR1 is KGHSH and CDR2 is LQKENI. Here the CDR3 reads CASSPRVDTGELFF. In DNA form, the CDR3 reads TGTGCCAGCTCACCACGAGTTGACACCGGGGAGCTGTTTTTT.

The rearrangement joins TRBV29-1 to TRBJ2-1, with TRBD2 identical over 8 bases. The CDR3 extends over 16 amino acids. V dropped 3 bases and J dropped 4; count of bases not matched to a gene: 11. Germline CDR1 reads SQVTM; CDR2 reads ANQGSEA. CDR3 region: CSVESDSGNGYNEQFF. The CDR3 region has the DNA TGCAGCGTTGAGAGTGATAGCGGGAACGGATACAATGAGCAGTTCTTC.

This clone was recorded once. This chain connects TRBV28 to TRBJ2-7; 7 bases are shared with TRBD2. From germline, CDR1 is MDHEN and CDR2 SYDVKM. With V trimmed by 5 bases and J by 6 bases, 19 bases remained unmatched. The CDR3 is 17 residues long. CDR3 sequence (DNA): TGTGCCAGCAGTCCCTCATGGGGGAGCGGGACCGATCTCGAGCAGTACTTC. It yields the protein CASSPSWGSGTDLEQYF.

The genes are TRBV19 and TRBJ2-3; 8 bases are shared with TRBD1. There are 16 residues in the CDR3. The V segment lost 7 bases and the J segment 4 bases; nucleotides outside the gene matches: 13. Per germline, CDR1 LNHDA and CDR2 SQIVND (reference sequence). The CDR3 protein is CASNQGALLLADTQYF. The CDR3 bases are TGTGCCAGTAATCAGGGGGCCCTTCTCTTGGCAGATACGCAGTATTTT.

The CDR3 loop is CASRHDSPTYEQYF. Here the CDR3 DNA reads TGCGCCAGCAGACACGACAGCCCCACCTACGAGCAGTACTTC. This sequence joins TRBV5-1 and TRBJ2-7; a possible D gene is TRBD1 (5 bases). The CDR3 loop spans 14 amino acids. V gave up 5 bases and J gave up 2 bases, with 14 bases separating them. Germline-derived CDR1 and CDR2 are SGHRS and YFSETQ.

CDR3 protein: CASRAGGAHSYNEQFF. CDR3 coding DNA: TGTGCCAGCCGGGCGGGGGGGGCCCACTCCTACAATGAGCAGTTCTTC. V and J are TRBV2 and TRBJ2-1; 9 positions agree with TRBD2. V gave up 8 bases and J gave up 0 bases; unmatched junction bases: 8. The CDR3 has 16 residues. In germline, CDR1 is SNHLY, CDR2 FYNNEI. Looking up the rest from reference TRBV2 and TRBJ2-1 gives the full variable domain: EPEVTQTPSHQVTQMGQEVILRCVPISNHLYFYWYRQILGQKVEFLVSFYNNEISEKSEIFDDQFSVERPDGSNFTLKIRSTKLEDSAMYFCASRAGGAHSYNEQFFGPGTRLTVL.

Details on this clone: At one of its ends the junction is not consistent with the germline gene, which may arise from a read error. The V gene is TRBV7-9, the J gene TRBJ1-1; TRBD1 aligns across 9 bases. The CDR3 length is 17 residues. Germline values: CDR1 SEHNR, CDR2 FQNEAQ (reference sequence). CDR3 DNA: TGTTCCAGCAGCCGGACAGGGGTGCAAGCGATGAACACTGAAGCTTTCTTT. Protein sequence: CSSSRTGVQAMNTEAFF.

The genes are TRBV2 and TRBJ1-5, with TRBD1 identical over 9 bases. V was pared by 0 bases and J by 6 bases, with 3 bases of the junction left unmatched. This CDR3 is built from 15 residues. Germline V gene lookup returns CDR1 SNHLY and CDR2 FYNNEI. The CDR3, as DNA: TGTGCCAGCAGTGAAGCACAGGGGGCAGTTCAGCCCCAGCATTTT. This gives the protein CASSEAQGAVQPQHF.

This chain links TRBV9 with TRBJ1-2; D might be TRBD1 (6 bases). The CDR3 consists of 15 residues. Trimming pared 0 bases from V and 8 bases from J, leaving 17 bases between. Germline values: CDR1 SGDLS, CDR2 YYNGEE. CDR3 residues: CASSVGAGEEGGYTF. The DNA for the CDR3 is TGTGCCAGCAGCGTAGGTGCAGGGGAAGAAGGGGGCTACACCTTC.

The rearrangement uses TRBV4-3 and TRBJ2-3; D gene unclear. Germline V gene lookup returns CDR1 LGHNA and CDR2 YSLEER. The CDR3 contains 15 residues. The ends were cut back, 1 base at V and 2 bases at J, with 10 bases in the middle. The CDR3 spells CASSQGSGFTDTQYF. For the CDR3, the DNA is TGCGCCAGCAGCCAAGGATCAGGATTCACAGATACGCAGTATTTT.

This sequence joins TRBV5-1 and TRBJ1-2; no reliable D call. This CDR3 has 15 residues. Trimming stripped 4 bases from V and 0 bases from J, with 13 bases between. The germline gives CDR1 SGHRS, CDR2 YFSETQ. This CDR3 is CASSTGEPSNYGYTF. The DNA of the CDR3 is TGCGCCAGCAGCACCGGGGAGCCCTCTAACTATGGCTACACCTTC.

The chain links TRBV7-3 to TRBJ1-5; D gene ambiguous. From germline, CDR1 is SGHTA and CDR2 FQGTGA. V was trimmed by 5 bases and J by 4 bases, leaving 9 bases between them. The CDR3 is 13 amino acids. The DNA of the CDR3 is TGTGCCAGCAGCCCCCGTCCTAATCAGCCCCAGCATTTT. It codes for CASSPRPNQPQHF. Complete variable domain (other parts from reference TRBV7-3 and TRBJ1-5): GAGVSQTPSNKVTEKGKYVELRCDPISGHTALYWYRQSLGQGPEFLIYFQGTGAADDSGLPNDRFFAVRPEGSVSTLKIQRTERGDSAVYLCASSPRPNQPQHFGDGTRLSIL.

CDR3 sequence reads: CASSLDRYYYGYTF. The CDR3 coding sequence is TGTGCCAGCAGCTTGGACAGGTACTACTATGGCTACACCTTC. This sequence joins TRBV7-2 and TRBJ1-2; 7 nucleotides match TRBD1. With V trimmed by 3 bases and J by 3 bases, 4 bases remained unmatched. CDR3 length equals 14 residues. Germline V gives CDR1 SGHTA, CDR2 FQGNSA.